The source of this T cell receptor beta chain is a study of cytomegalovirus exposure and HLA in healthy donors. The study ran its PCR with 60 Vbeta and 13 Jbeta primers. The data were produced by immunoSEQ multiplex PCR, yet TCRdb's version contains in-frame clones alone and is incomplete. The sample carries about 94,000 clones, roughly 86% recorded once. J lost 7 bases, V lost 4 bases, and 17 bases had no gene match. The CDR3 extends over 17 amino acids. From germline, CDR1 is LGHNA and CDR2 YSLEER. Sequencing was done on a sample of PBMCs. The rearrangement links TRBV4-3 to TRBJ2-7; 9 bases map to TRBD2. The clonotype was recovered from a human donor in good health. Written as DNA, the CDR3 is TGCGCCAGCAGCCCCCGGGCTAGCGGGGCCGGGGGTGTGGAGCAGTACTTC. As protein: CASSPRASGAGGVEQYF.